Listed below are T cell receptor beta chains from one sample, sequenced in a study of siplizumab effects on memory and regulatory T cells. The method was immunoSEQ multiplex PCR; TCRdb's version includes in-frame clones alone and lacks a portion of them. Of approximately 84,000 clones in the sample, approximately 95% were seen once. What was sequenced was CD8+ T cells sorted from blood. Receptor source: a human donor in good health. CDR3s include the opening cysteine and the closing phenylalanine or tryptophan. A D gene is named only where the DNA matches it firmly. Only some rows state a clone size, as once, few, many or a class for expanded clones.

>TRBJ1-1|-|-|TRBV7-9
TGTGCCAGCAGCTTTATCCGGGACATGCTCACTGAAGCTTTCTTT
CASSFIRDMLTEAFF
>TRBJ1-2|once|-|TRBV11-3
TGTGCCAGCAGCTTAGTAGGCGGATATGGCTACACCTTC
CASSLVGGYGYTF
>TRBJ2-3|-|-|TRBV9
TGTGCCAGCAGCGTAGGGCTAGCCACAGATACGCAGTATTTT
CASSVGLATDTQYF
>TRBJ2-5|-|-|TRBV2
TGTGCCAGCAGTGAAGAGGGGGGAGAGACCCAGTACTTC
CASSEEGGETQYF
>TRBJ1-1|-|TRBD1|TRBV25-1
TGTGCCAGCAGTGAAGGCAGACAGGGGAAATTCTTT
CASSEGRQGKFF
>TRBJ2-7|-|-|TRBV11-2
TGTGCCAGCAGCTTAGGAGGGTTGTACGAGCAGTACTTC
CASSLGGLYEQYF
>TRBJ2-7|-|TRBD1|TRBV9
TGTGCCAGCAGCGAACAGGGGTCCTCCTACGAGCAGTACTTC
CASSEQGSSYEQYF
>TRBJ2-7|-|TRBD1|TRBV27
TGTGCCAGCAGTTGGACAGGGGCGGGATACTACGAGCAGTACTTC
CASSWTGAGYYEQYF
>TRBJ1-3|-|-|TRBV2
TGTGCCAGCAACCCCACTGAAAGGGGTGGAAACACCATATATTTT
CASNPTERGGNTIYF
>TRBJ1-1|-|-|TRBV5-4
TGTGCCAGCAGCTTGGGGTCCGGTCGGATGAACACTGAAGCTTTCTTT
CASSLGSGRMNTEAFF
>TRBJ2-7|-|-|TRBV4-1
TGCGCCAGCAGCCAAGGGGGTGGGGGAAACGAGCAGTACTTC
CASSQGGGGNEQYF
>TRBJ1-1|-|-|TRBV6-1
TGTGCCAGCAGCTCCGGTCCTGAAGCTTTCTTT
CASSSGPEAFF
>TRBJ2-7|-|TRBD1|TRBV14
TGTGCCAGCAGCCAAGATAGGGGGCTGGGCTACGAGCAGTACTTC
CASSQDRGLGYEQYF
>TRBJ2-7|-|-|TRBV15
TGTGCCACCAGCAGAGTTCCCGGGGGGCAAACCTACGAGCAGTACTTC
CATSRVPGGQTYEQYF
>TRBJ2-1|-|TRBD2|TRBV4-1
TGCGCCAGCAGCCAAGGACTAGCCGACGAGCAGTTCTTC
CASSQGLADEQFF
>TRBJ1-4|-|-|TRBV7-8
TGTGCCAGCAGCTTTGACAGGGAAAAACTGTTTTTT
CASSFDREKLFF
>TRBJ2-2|-|-|TRBV28
TGTGCCAGCAGTTTCTCCGGGGAGCTGTTTTTT
CASSFSGELFF
>TRBJ2-6|-|TRBD2|TRBV2
TGTGCCAGCAGTGGATCGGGACTAGCGGGAGGAGCTGGGGCCAACGTCCTGACTTTC
CASSGSGLAGGAGANVLTF
>TRBJ2-7|-|-|TRBV4-1
TGCGCCAGCAGCCAAGACAGGCACAGCTCCTACGAGCAGTACTTC
CASSQDRHSSYEQYF
>TRBJ2-5|-|TRBD2|TRBV6-1
TGTGCCAGCAGTGAGGGGACTAGCGGTGGTGAGACCCAGTACTTC
CASSEGTSGGETQYF
>TRBJ1-5|-|-|TRBV19
TGTGCCAGTTTGGGAAAGAGCTATAATCAGCCCCAGCATTTT
CASLGKSYNQPQHF
>TRBJ2-1|few|-|TRBV4-1
TGCGCCAGCAGCCAAGATTCAAGGGGATACAATGAGCAGTTCTTC
CASSQDSRGYNEQFF
>TRBJ2-5|-|-|TRBV6-5
TGTGCCAGCAGTAGCGGATATCCTCAAGAGACCCAGTACTTC
CASSSGYPQETQYF
>TRBJ2-2|-|TRBD1|TRBV6-5
TGTGCCAGCAGTTACTCGACAGGGGAGGACACCGGGGAGCTGTTTTTT
CASSYSTGEDTGELFF
>TRBJ2-1|-|-|TRBV18
TGTGCCAGCTCACCAACTGAAGCCTTAGGGTGGAACAATGAGCAGTTCTTC
CASSPTEALGWNNEQFF
>TRBJ2-5|-|TRBD2|TRBV2
TGTGCCAGCAGAGCACTAGCGGGAGAAGAGACCCAGTACTTC
CASRALAGEETQYF
>TRBJ1-2|-|-|TRBV9
TGTGCCAGCAGCGTAGAGGACAGTTATGGCTACACCTTC
CASSVEDSYGYTF
>TRBJ2-7|-|-|TRBV6-6
TGTGCCAGCAGTTACTCGGTCGGGACCTACGAGCAGTACTTC
CASSYSVGTYEQYF
>TRBJ2-1|-|TRBD2|TRBV6-5
TGTGCCAGCGGGACTAGCGGGAGAACCAACAATGAGCAGTTCTTC
CASGTSGRTNNEQFF
>TRBJ2-7|-|-|TRBV6-6
TGTGCCAGCAGTTACTCCCCGGACTACGAGCAGTACTTC
CASSYSPDYEQYF
>TRBJ2-7|-|-|TRBV29-1
TGCAGCGTTGAATCCCTCGCACTCGAGCAGTACTTC
CSVESLALEQYF
>TRBJ2-6|-|-|TRBV6-5
TGTGCCAGCAGACCCCGGGACAATATTAACGTCCTGACTTTC
CASRPRDNINVLTF
>TRBJ1-2|-|-|TRBV30
TGTGCCTGGAGTGTTTCTGTGGGGGATGGCTACACCTTC
CAWSVSVGDGYTF
>TRBJ2-7|-|TRBD1|TRBV6-5
TGTGCCAGCAGGGGAGACAGGGGGCTAGCAGGGGAGCAGTACTTC
CASRGDRGLAGEQYF
>TRBJ2-3|-|TRBD2|TRBV19
TGTGCCAGTAGTCCTATGGCGGGAGCGACAGATACGCAGTATTTT
CASSPMAGATDTQYF
>TRBJ2-1|once|-|TRBV7-9
TGTGCCAGCAGCTTAGATCCCATGGATGAGCAGTTCTTC
CASSLDPMDEQFF
>TRBJ2-1|-|-|TRBV29-1
TGCAGCGTTGTCCCAAGCTCCTACAATGAGCAGTTCTTC
CSVVPSSYNEQFF
>TRBJ2-7|-|-|TRBV5-1
TGCGCCAGCAGCTATACCCGCTACGAGCAGTACTTC
CASSYTRYEQYF
>TRBJ1-1|-|-|TRBV9
TGTGCCAGCAGCGTAGGTTGGAGGGAAACTGAAGCTTTCTTT
CASSVGWRETEAFF
>TRBJ2-1|-|-|TRBV7-9
TGTGCCAGCAGCTTGGTTCCAGTCTACAATGAGCAGTTCTTC
CASSLVPVYNEQFF
>TRBJ2-7|-|TRBD1|TRBV19
TGTGCCTCTGGGGTACAGACAGGGGAAGCGGAGCAGTACTTC
CASGVQTGEAEQYF
>TRBJ2-7|once|-|TRBV28
TGTGCCAGCAGTTTAGGAACGACAGGATTAAGCTCCTACGAGCAGTACTTC
CASSLGTTGLSSYEQYF
>TRBJ2-7|-|TRBD2|TRBV27
TGTGCCAGCAGTTTAGTCGGGAGGGCCTACGAGCAGTACTTC
CASSLVGRAYEQYF
>TRBJ1-2|-|TRBD1|TRBV29-1
TGCAGCGTTGAAGATCCGGACAGGGCTGGATATGGCTACACCTTC
CSVEDPDRAGYGYTF
>TRBJ2-1|-|TRBD2|TRBV6-5
TGTGCCAGCAGACGACTAGCGGGAGGGTACAATGAGCAGTTCTTC
CASRRLAGGYNEQFF
>TRBJ2-2|-|TRBD1|TRBV27
TGTGCCAGCAGCTGGGGACAGGGTCAAGACGGGGAGCTGTTTTTT
CASSWGQGQDGELFF
>TRBJ2-3|-|TRBD1|TRBV14
TGTGCCAGCAGCCCTCAGGGGGTTGATCAGAATACAGATACGCAGTATTTT
CASSPQGVDQNTDTQYF
>TRBJ2-7|-|TRBD2|TRBV28
TGTGCCAGTGGAACCGGGACTAGCCGATACGAGCAGTACTTC
CASGTGTSRYEQYF
>TRBJ1-4|-|TRBD1|TRBV19
TGTGCCAGTACCCCGGGACAGGCTAATGAAAAACTGTTTTTT
CASTPGQANEKLFF
>TRBJ2-1|-|-|TRBV6-1
TGTGCCAGCAGTCATCGGACGTGGGCCCACAATGAGCAGTTCTTC
CASSHRTWAHNEQFF
>TRBJ2-1|-|-|TRBV4-2
TGTGCCAGCAGCCAAGACGGACTAACCTACAATGAGCAGTTCTTC
CASSQDGLTYNEQFF
>TRBJ2-7|-|TRBD1|TRBV11-3
TGTGCCAGCAGCCCGGGGACAGGTCCAGCCTACGAGCAGTACTTC
CASSPGTGPAYEQYF
>TRBJ2-1|-|TRBD1|TRBV19
TGTGCCAGTAGTATAGTTGGACAGGGAAACAATGAGCAGTTCTTC
CASSIVGQGNNEQFF
>TRBJ2-7|-|TRBD2|TRBV5-1
TGCGCCAGCAGCTTCGGCGGGAGGTACGAGCAGTACTTC
CASSFGGRYEQYF
>TRBJ2-2|-|TRBD2|TRBV7-9
TGTGCCAGCAGCTTAACTAGCGGGAGTACCGGGGAGCTGTTTTTT
CASSLTSGSTGELFF
>TRBJ1-2|-|-|TRBV4-2
TGTGCCAGCAGCCAAGATAAGGTGGCCTTGGACTATGGCTACACCTTC
CASSQDKVALDYGYTF
>TRBJ2-1|-|TRBD2|TRBV9
TGTGCCAGCAGCGCGCCTAGCGGGAGGAGGTACAATGAGCAGTTCTTC
CASSAPSGRRYNEQFF